This is a list of T cell receptor beta chains from one sample in a study of blood T cell repertoires in COVID-19. Generated by immunoSEQ multiplex PCR, the TCRdb table keeps only in-frame clones and is missing some. There are 140,000 or so clones in the sample; approximately 80% occur only once, and approximately 3.6% lies in the top ten. The sample consisted of peripheral blood. These receptors were taken from a man between 65 and 85 years old who had recovered from COVID-19. Each CDR3 is given with its conserved first and last residue. Fields, in order: clone size, D gene, V gene, CDR3 length, J gene, CDR3 DNA, CDR3 protein. A D gene is named only where the DNA matches it firmly. Clone size is stated in some rows and not others, as once, few, many or a class when expanded.

>-|TRBD1|TRBV7-3|14|TRBJ1-1
TGTGCCAGCAGCCTGACAGGGGGTAACACTGAAGCTTTCTTT
CASSLTGGNTEAFF
>-|TRBD2|TRBV7-6|18|TRBJ2-5
TGTGCCAGCAGCTTAGATCCCTGGACTAGCGGGGACCAAGAGACCCAGTACTTC
CASSLDPWTSGDQETQYF
>-|-|TRBV19|13|TRBJ2-1
TGTGCCAGTAGTATAGCGGGAGTTGGGGAGCAGTTCTTC
CASSIAGVGEQFF
>-|-|TRBV11-3|19|TRBJ2-3
TGTGCCAGCAGCCACACCCGGGACATGGCCAAGGGGGTCACAGATACGCAGTATTTT
CASSHTRDMAKGVTDTQYF
>-|TRBD1|TRBV5-1|14|TRBJ1-2
TGCGCCAGCAGCTTGGAGGCAGGGGGCTATGGCTACACCTTC
CASSLEAGGYGYTF
>-|TRBD2|TRBV2|16|TRBJ2-2
TGTGCCAGCAGTGAGCGGCTAGCGGGAGTGTACGGGGAGCTGTTTTTT
CASSERLAGVYGELFF
>-|TRBD2|TRBV6-2/TRBV6-3|16|TRBJ2-1
TGTGCCAGCAGTTACCCGCTAGCGGGCCAAGGAGATGAGCAGTTCTTC
CASSYPLAGQGDEQFF
>once|-|TRBV19|14|TRBJ2-3
TGTGCCAGTAAGGGTTGGCGGGACACAGATACGCAGTATTTT
CASKGWRDTDTQYF
>-|TRBD1|TRBV19|14|TRBJ2-2
TGTGCCGGACGACCGACAGGGGACGCCGGGGAGCTGTTTTTT
CAGRPTGDAGELFF
>-|-|TRBV11-3|16|TRBJ2-1
TGTGCCAGCAGCGCGGCTAGCCTCAGCTCCTACAATGAGCAGTTCTTC
CASSAASLSSYNEQFF
>few|-|TRBV4-3|11|TRBJ1-1
TGCGCCAGCAGCCAAGGTCAAGAAGCTTTCTTT
CASSQGQEAFF
>-|TRBD2|TRBV7-9|14|TRBJ2-5
TGTGCCAGCAGCTTATTAGCGGGAAGTGAGACCCAGTACTTC
CASSLLAGSETQYF
>-|-|TRBV7-2|12|TRBJ1-1
TGTGCCAGCAGCGTCCAAGGGGTCGAGGCTTTCTTT
CASSVQGVEAFF
>few|-|TRBV27|14|TRBJ1-2
TGTGCCAGCAGTTCGGCGGGCAGCCCCTATGGCTACACCTTC
CASSSAGSPYGYTF
>once|-|TRBV2|13|TRBJ2-7
TGTGCCAGCAGCCCGTGGCCAGCCTACGAGCAGTACTTC
CASSPWPAYEQYF
>-|-|TRBV9|15|TRBJ2-3
TGTGCCAGCAGCGCCGCGGGGCCCGATTTTTTGACGCAGTATTTT
CASSAAGPDFLTQYF
>few|TRBD2|TRBV3-1/TRBV3-2|17|TRBJ2-7
TGTGCCAGCAGCCTTTGGACTAGCGGCCGTTACACCGGCGAGCAGTACTTC
CASSLWTSGRYTGEQYF
>-|-|TRBV5-6|15|TRBJ2-7
TGTGCCAGCAGCTGGGCCCCACAGCACTCCTACGAGCAGTACTTC
CASSWAPQHSYEQYF
>-|-|TRBV6-1|14|TRBJ1-4
TGTGCCAGCAGTGAGAGACGGGCTAATGAAAAACTGTTTTTT
CASSERRANEKLFF
>-|-|TRBV6-1|14|TRBJ2-7
TGTGCCAGCAGTGAAGGAGCGGGCCCCTACGAGCAGTACTTC
CASSEGAGPYEQYF
>once|TRBD1|TRBV2|14|TRBJ1-5
TGTGCCAGCAGTCTGACAGGGAACAATCAGCCCCAGCATTTT
CASSLTGNNQPQHF
>-|TRBD1|TRBV7-8|16|TRBJ2-5
TGTGCCAGCAGCTTAGTAGGGGGACAGTACCAAGAGACCCAGTACTTC
CASSLVGGQYQETQYF
>-|-|TRBV3-1/TRBV3-2|14|TRBJ2-1
TGTGCCAGCAGCCAAGGGGCAGGTTGGAATGAGCAGTTCTTC
CASSQGAGWNEQFF
>-|-|TRBV19|16|TRBJ2-7
TGTGCCAGTAGTCCCCCCAGCGGGACAGGCCTCTACGAGCAGTACTTC
CASSPPSGTGLYEQYF
>-|TRBD2|TRBV27|15|TRBJ2-7
TGTGCCAGCAGTTTATCACTAGCGGTCTCCTACGAGCAGTACTTC
CASSLSLAVSYEQYF
>-|-|TRBV5-1|15|TRBJ2-1
TGCGCCAGCAGCTTGGGGGTCCTTCAGGAGGATGAGCAGTTCTTC
CASSLGVLQEDEQFF
>once|-|TRBV18|15|TRBJ2-5
TGTGCCAGCTCACCACCGGGCTGGTACCAAGAGACCCAGTACTTC
CASSPPGWYQETQYF
>-|TRBD2|TRBV9|17|TRBJ2-3
TGTGCCAGCAGCGTTGAGGGACTAGCGGGAATCACAGATACGCAGTATTTT
CASSVEGLAGITDTQYF
>-|TRBD1|TRBV7-7|14|TRBJ2-5
TGTGCCAGCAGCCGTCGGACAGGCCGAGAGACCCAGTACTTC
CASSRRTGRETQYF
>once|-|TRBV18|14|TRBJ2-7
TGTGCCAGCTCAACCGTTACAGGGTGGGTCGAGCAGTACTTC
CASSTVTGWVEQYF
>-|-|TRBV10-1|11|TRBJ2-5
TGCGCCAGCAGCGATGGGGGACTTCTATACTTC
CASSDGGLLYF
>-|-|TRBV5-1|16|TRBJ2-7
TGCGCCAGCAGCTTGGTGGCAGGGCCAACCTCATACGAGCAGTACTTC
CASSLVAGPTSYEQYF
>-|-|TRBV5-4|16|TRBJ2-5
TGTGCCAGCAGCTTTTTAGCGGTTGGGCGGATAGAGACCCAGTACTTC
CASSFLAVGRIETQYF
>-|TRBD1|TRBV24-1|18|TRBJ2-2
TGTGCCACCAGTGATTCTAGGACAGGGCATCCGAACACCGGGGAGCTGTTTTTT
CATSDSRTGHPNTGELFF
>-|-|TRBV20-1|11|TRBJ2-1
TGCAGTGCTAGAAGACTGGAAGAGCAGTTCTTC
CSARRLEEQFF
>-|TRBD2|TRBV19|14|TRBJ2-7
TGTGCCAGTAGTGTTAGCGGGAGCTCGGGGGAGCAGTACTTC
CASSVSGSSGEQYF
>-|TRBD1|TRBV19|16|TRBJ2-1
TGTGCCAGTAGTACGGGACAGGGGGTGTCCTACAATGAGCAGTTCTTC
CASSTGQGVSYNEQFF
>-|-|TRBV6-5|14|TRBJ1-3
TGTGCCAGCAGTTACCGGGGCTCTGGAAACACCATATATTTT
CASSYRGSGNTIYF
>-|TRBD1|TRBV29-1|14|TRBJ1-4
TGCAGCGTTGTTATCGGGACAGAGAATGAAAAACTGTTTTTT
CSVVIGTENEKLFF
>-|TRBD1|TRBV29-1|12|TRBJ2-7
TGCAGCGTCACGACAGGGAACTACGAGCAGTACTTC
CSVTTGNYEQYF
>once|-|TRBV5-6|14|TRBJ2-3
TGTGCCAGCAGCTTGGGTCCCAACACAGATACGCAGTATTTT
CASSLGPNTDTQYF
>-|TRBD2|TRBV9|15|TRBJ2-2
TGTGCCAGCAGCGTAGTACTAGCGCCGACCGGGGAGCTGTTTTTT
CASSVVLAPTGELFF
>-|-|TRBV29-1|11|TRBJ2-3
TGCAGCGTTCTCCACTCGGATACGCAGTATTTT
CSVLHSDTQYF
>-|TRBD2|TRBV11-2|17|TRBJ2-3
TGTGCCAGCAGCACCGGGACTAGCGGGAGAGGGGCAGATACGCAGTATTTT
CASSTGTSGRGADTQYF
>-|-|TRBV5-6|15|TRBJ2-3
TGTGCCAGCAGCTCTACCCGGGTCGAAGGAGATACGCAGTATTTT
CASSSTRVEGDTQYF
>-|-|TRBV2|12|TRBJ2-1
TGTGCCAAGGAGGGACGACCCGGTGAGCAGTTCTTC
CAKEGRPGEQFF
>-|TRBD2|TRBV19|16|TRBJ2-4
TGTGCCAGTAGTACACGGACTAGCGGGAGGGCTAACATTCAGTACTTC
CASSTRTSGRANIQYF
>-|TRBD1|TRBV6-6|13|TRBJ2-7
TGTGCCAGCAGACTCGGGACAGACTACGAGCAGTACTTC
CASRLGTDYEQYF
>many|TRBD2|TRBV12-5|15|TRBJ2-7
TGTGCTAGTGCCCTGGGAGCGGGAGGTGGCTACGAGCAGTACTTC
CASALGAGGGYEQYF
>-|-|TRBV19|14|TRBJ2-3
TGTGCCAGTAGCCCCCTAGCGTACGAAGATACGCAGTATTTT
CASSPLAYEDTQYF
>-|-|TRBV4-1|13|TRBJ1-1
TGCGCCAGCAGACCCTTAGGGGGCACTGAAGCTTTCTTT
CASRPLGGTEAFF
>once|-|TRBV7-8|14|TRBJ2-7
TGTGCCAGCAGCCCTAACAGTTTTCCCTACGAGCAGTACTTC
CASSPNSFPYEQYF
>-|-|TRBV11-2|18|TRBJ2-6
TGTGCCAGCAGCACCTGGACACCGAGACACTCTGGGGCCAACGTCCTGACTTTC
CASSTWTPRHSGANVLTF